This T cell receptor beta chain was profiled in a study of cytomegalovirus exposure and HLA in healthy donors. General study results and limits: Some public TCRs appeared in many individuals, while most sequences were rare.

The PCR ran on 60 Vbeta and 13 Jbeta primers. This table comes from immunoSEQ multiplex PCR, and its TCRdb copy is limited to in-frame clones, with some not included. The table includes fewer than 250,000 clones, 79% detected once. Germline V gene sequence: CDR1 SGDLS, CDR2 YYNGEE. The CDR3 has 15 residues. V gave up 4 bases and J gave up 3 bases; unmatched junction bases: 6. Points on this clone: The antigen remains undetermined.

This receptor was obtained from a male donor in good health and CMV-seropositive. V is TRBV9 and J is TRBJ2-2, with TRBD1 matching 7 bases. The sample consisted of PBMCs. CDR3 region: CASSITGVYTGELFF. DNA of the CDR3: TGTGCCAGCAGCATAACAGGGGTTTACACCGGGGAGCTGTTTTTT. The entire variable domain, with the rest obtained from reference TRBV9 and TRBJ2-2, is as follows: DSGVTQTPKHLITATGQRVTLRCSPRSGDLSVYWYQQSLDQGLQFLIQYYNGEERAKGNILERFSAQQFPDLHSELNLSSLELGDSALYFCASSITGVYTGELFFGEGSRLTVL.